These T cell receptor beta chains were read from a single sample in a study of T cell changes during pregnancy in multiple sclerosis. The repertoire was sequenced with immunoSEQ multiplex PCR; TCRdb's copy has only in-frame clones and lacks some. Here the sample spans tens of thousands of clones, just over 85% being singletons. The starting material was CD8+ T cells from peripheral blood mononuclear cells, obtained in the first trimester of pregnancy. Receptor source: a female donor in good health, enrolled as a control in a pregnancy study. The CDR3 runs from the conserved cysteine through the conserved F or W. The D gene is left open where the match is weak. Clone size is stated in some rows and not others, as once, few, many or a class when expanded.

j_call	clone_size	d_call	v_call	cdr3_aa	cdr3_nt
TRBJ2-2	once	-	TRBV18	CASSLRVLTGELFF	TGTGCCAGCTCCCTCCGGGTCCTGACCGGGGAGCTGTTTTTT
TRBJ1-2	-	-	TRBV5-6	CASSLDLSRENGYTF	TGTGCCAGCAGCTTGGACTTGAGCAGGGAAAATGGCTACACCTTC
TRBJ2-7	-	-	TRBV5-4	CASSLVAGNYEQYF	TGTGCCAGCAGCTTAGTGGCGGGAAACTACGAGCAGTACTTC
TRBJ1-5	once	-	TRBV4-2	CASSQIGYGQPQHF	TGTGCCAGCAGCCAGATCGGGTACGGTCAGCCCCAGCATTTT
TRBJ2-4	-	TRBD2	TRBV7-3	CASSFGGGGENIQYF	TGTGCCAGCAGCTTTGGCGGGGGGGGAGAAAACATTCAGTACTTC
TRBJ2-1	-	TRBD2	TRBV4-2	CASSQVSGGLVNEQFF	TGTGCCAGCAGCCAAGTTAGCGGGGGGTTAGTCAATGAGCAGTTCTTC
TRBJ2-1	once	-	TRBV4-3	CASSQDDAVSSYNEQFF	TGCGCCAGCAGCCAAGATGATGCGGTTAGCTCCTACAATGAGCAGTTCTTC
TRBJ2-5	-	-	TRBV27	CASSQNRGGRETQYF	TGTGCCAGCAGCCAAAACAGGGGAGGAAGGGAGACCCAGTACTTC
TRBJ1-5	-	-	TRBV19	CASSITGSYSNQPQHF	TGTGCCAGTAGTATCACGGGGTCCTATAGCAATCAGCCCCAGCATTTT
TRBJ1-2	-	-	TRBV6-5	CASSSQVGYGYTF	TGTGCCAGCAGTTCACAGGTGGGCTATGGCTACACCTTC
TRBJ2-1	-	TRBD2	TRBV6-5	CASSYNGGVYNEQFF	TGTGCCAGCAGTTACAACGGGGGGGTCTACAATGAGCAGTTCTTC
TRBJ1-6	-	TRBD1	TRBV23-1	CASNNSSWDRGNSPLHF	TGCGCCAGCAATAATTCAAGTTGGGACAGGGGTAATTCACCCCTCCACTTT
TRBJ2-7	-	-	TRBV7-2	CASSLGLVYEQYF	TGTGCCAGCAGCTTAGGGCTCGTCTACGAGCAGTACTTC
TRBJ2-1	-	-	TRBV4-1	CASSQGVGGIGHDEQFF	TGCGCCAGCAGCCAGGGGGTGGGGGGTATAGGGCACGATGAGCAGTTCTTC
TRBJ1-6	-	-	TRBV7-3	CASSEQGLAPLHF	TGTGCCAGCAGCGAACAGGGCCTGGCACCCCTCCACTTT
TRBJ2-1	-	-	TRBV13	CASSPGRGSSYNEQFF	TGTGCCAGCAGCCCCGGACGGGGTAGCTCCTACAATGAGCAGTTCTTC
TRBJ2-1	-	-	TRBV11-3	CASRGTASNEQFF	TGTGCCAGCAGAGGGACTGCTTCTAATGAGCAGTTCTTC
TRBJ2-1	-	-	TRBV5-1	CASSFSSSYNEQFF	TGCGCCAGCAGCTTTAGCAGCTCCTACAATGAGCAGTTCTTC
TRBJ2-3	-	-	TRBV6-5	CASSYSSGSSTDTQYF	TGTGCCAGCAGTTACTCGTCAGGGTCCTCCACAGATACGCAGTATTTT
TRBJ1-2	-	-	TRBV27	CASSLSFSAELGYTF	TGTGCCAGCAGTTTATCCTTCTCTGCCGAACTGGGCTACACCTTC
TRBJ1-3	-	-	TRBV15	CATREVTERNTIYF	TGTGCCACCAGAGAAGTGACAGAGAGAAACACCATATATTTT
TRBJ2-3	-	TRBD1	TRBV7-2	CASSLGQGASDTQYF	TGTGCCAGCAGCTTAGGACAGGGGGCATCAGATACGCAGTATTTT
TRBJ2-7	-	-	TRBV30	CAWSGGAGHEQYF	TGTGCCTGGAGTGGCGGAGCAGGGCACGAGCAGTACTTC
TRBJ2-7	-	TRBD1	TRBV4-3	CASSLGQGGYEQYF	TGCGCCAGCAGCCTGGGACAGGGAGGCTACGAGCAGTACTTC
TRBJ2-3	-	TRBD1	TRBV4-3	CASSQRQGARDTQYF	TGCGCCAGCAGCCAACGACAGGGGGCCAGAGATACGCAGTATTTT
TRBJ1-3	-	TRBD1	TRBV7-8	CASSSMTGKGNTIYF	TGTGCCAGCAGCTCGATGACAGGGAAAGGAAACACCATATATTTT
TRBJ2-7	-	-	TRBV5-6	CASSPGGASSYEQYF	TGTGCCAGCAGCCCTGGAGGGGCAAGCTCCTACGAGCAGTACTTC
TRBJ2-2	-	TRBD1	TRBV5-1	CASSLAQGDTGELFF	TGCGCCAGCAGCTTGGCGCAGGGGGACACCGGGGAGCTGTTTTTT
TRBJ1-2	few	-	TRBV7-9	CASSSGDNYGYTF	TGTGCCAGCAGCTCAGGGGATAACTATGGCTACACCTTC